A selection of T cell receptor beta chains follows, all from one sample in a study of blood T cell repertoires in COVID-19. Data came from immunoSEQ multiplex PCR; TCRdb stores just in-frame clones and leaves some out. Among 55,000 to 90,000 clones listed, 86% were seen once. Sequencing was done on a sample of peripheral blood. These receptors all come from a man in his 70s with active COVID-19. Each CDR3 is given with its conserved first and last residue. Each record gives: J gene, CDR3 length, V gene, D gene, clone size, CDR3 DNA, CDR3 protein. A D gene is named only where the DNA matches it firmly. Expanded clones get a size class; other rows say once, few or many, or leave the size out.

j_gene: TRBJ2-7; len: 13; v_gene: TRBV12-3/TRBV12-4; d_gene: -; abundance: few; CDR3nt: TGTGCCAGCAGCCCGGGTCAGGGCTACGAGCAGTACTTC; CDR3aa: CASSPGQGYEQYF
j_gene: TRBJ1-1; len: 13; v_gene: TRBV28; d_gene: -; abundance: -; CDR3nt: TGTGCCAGCAGTGCCTACAGGGACACTGAAGCTTTCTTT; CDR3aa: CASSAYRDTEAFF
j_gene: TRBJ1-5; len: 15; v_gene: TRBV5-1; d_gene: TRBD1; abundance: -; CDR3nt: TGCGCCAGCAGCTTGGTGGGGGACAGAAATCAGCCCCAGCATTTT; CDR3aa: CASSLVGDRNQPQHF
j_gene: TRBJ1-1; len: 10; v_gene: TRBV20-1; d_gene: -; abundance: -; CDR3nt: TGCAGTGCCGGGGGGGCTGAAGCTTTCTTT; CDR3aa: CSAGGAEAFF
j_gene: TRBJ1-1; len: 18; v_gene: TRBV4-1; d_gene: -; abundance: -; CDR3nt: TGCGCCAGCAGCCAAGATCCTGGGGGGGGAGTAATGAACACTGAAGCTTTCTTT; CDR3aa: CASSQDPGGGVMNTEAFF
j_gene: TRBJ2-5; len: 15; v_gene: TRBV5-1; d_gene: -; abundance: -; CDR3nt: TGCGCCAGCAGCTTGGGAGGGACTGACCAAGAGACCCAGTACTTC; CDR3aa: CASSLGGTDQETQYF
j_gene: TRBJ2-7; len: 15; v_gene: TRBV14; d_gene: TRBD1; abundance: -; CDR3nt: TGTGCCAGCAGCCCCCGACAGGGGCCCAGGGGCGAGCAGTACTTC; CDR3aa: CASSPRQGPRGEQYF
j_gene: TRBJ2-3; len: 13; v_gene: TRBV18; d_gene: -; abundance: -; CDR3nt: TGTGCCAGCTGGGCTAGCGCGACAGATACGCAGTATTTT; CDR3aa: CASWASATDTQYF
j_gene: TRBJ1-2; len: 13; v_gene: TRBV24-1; d_gene: -; abundance: -; CDR3nt: TGTGCCACCAGTGACCGACAGGTTACTGGCTACACCTTC; CDR3aa: CATSDRQVTGYTF
j_gene: TRBJ2-7; len: 13; v_gene: TRBV19; d_gene: -; abundance: once; CDR3nt: TGTGCCAGTAGCCCAGGGACAAACTACGAGCAGTACTTC; CDR3aa: CASSPGTNYEQYF
j_gene: TRBJ1-4; len: 15; v_gene: TRBV25-1; d_gene: -; abundance: -; CDR3nt: TGTGCCAGCAGTGGGGCGTGGGGGGTTAATGAAAAACTGTTTTTT; CDR3aa: CASSGAWGVNEKLFF
j_gene: TRBJ2-1; len: 10; v_gene: TRBV3-1/TRBV3-2; d_gene: TRBD1; abundance: -; CDR3nt: TGTGCCAGCGGCCGGGACAGGGCGTTCTTC; CDR3aa: CASGRDRAFF
j_gene: TRBJ1-1; len: 15; v_gene: TRBV30; d_gene: -; abundance: -; CDR3nt: TGTGCCTGGAGTGTAGGGGTTTCGGGGGGGGCTGAAGCTTTCTTT; CDR3aa: CAWSVGVSGGAEAFF
j_gene: TRBJ2-3; len: 11; v_gene: TRBV30; d_gene: -; abundance: -; CDR3nt: TGTGCCTGGGGGACGGGGGATACGCAGTATTTT; CDR3aa: CAWGTGDTQYF
j_gene: TRBJ1-2; len: 14; v_gene: TRBV6-1; d_gene: -; abundance: -; CDR3nt: TGTGCCAGCAGTGAACCCTGGACAGTCTATGGCTACACCTTC; CDR3aa: CASSEPWTVYGYTF
j_gene: TRBJ2-5; len: 19; v_gene: TRBV24-1; d_gene: TRBD2; abundance: -; CDR3nt: TGTGCCACCAGTGCCCCGGGCCTAGCGGGAGGTGGCCCAGGGGAGACCCAGTACTTC; CDR3aa: CATSAPGLAGGGPGETQYF
j_gene: TRBJ2-3; len: 15; v_gene: TRBV30; d_gene: -; abundance: -; CDR3nt: TGTGCCTGGAGTATGATCTTGGGCAGCACAGATACGCAGTATTTT; CDR3aa: CAWSMILGSTDTQYF
j_gene: TRBJ1-6; len: 15; v_gene: TRBV6-5; d_gene: TRBD1; abundance: once; CDR3nt: TGTGCCAGCAGAAAGGACAGGGGGGATAATTCACCCCTCCACTTT; CDR3aa: CASRKDRGDNSPLHF